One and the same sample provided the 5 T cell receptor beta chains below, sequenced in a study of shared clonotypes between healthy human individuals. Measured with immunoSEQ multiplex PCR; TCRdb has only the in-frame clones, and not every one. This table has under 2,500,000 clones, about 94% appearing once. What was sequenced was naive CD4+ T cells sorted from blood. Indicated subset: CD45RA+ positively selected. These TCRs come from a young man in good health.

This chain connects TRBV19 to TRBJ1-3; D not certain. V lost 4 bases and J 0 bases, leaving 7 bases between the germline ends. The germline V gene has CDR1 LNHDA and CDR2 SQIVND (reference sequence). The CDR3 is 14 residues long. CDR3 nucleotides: TGTGCCAGTAGTAACGGAGCCTCTGGAAACACCATATATTTT. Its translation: CASSNGASGNTIYF.

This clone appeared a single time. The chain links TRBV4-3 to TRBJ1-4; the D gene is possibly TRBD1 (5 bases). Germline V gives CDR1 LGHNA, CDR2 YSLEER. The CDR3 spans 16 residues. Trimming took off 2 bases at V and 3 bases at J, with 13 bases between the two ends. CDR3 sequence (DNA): TGCGCCAGCAGCCAAACCGGTTTACAGGCTAATGAAAAACTGTTTTTT. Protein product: CASSQTGLQANEKLFF.

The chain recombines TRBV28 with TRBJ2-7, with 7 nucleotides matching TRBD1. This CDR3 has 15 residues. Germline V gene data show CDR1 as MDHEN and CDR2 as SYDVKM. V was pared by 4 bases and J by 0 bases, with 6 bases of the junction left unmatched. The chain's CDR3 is CASSSQGVSSYEQYF. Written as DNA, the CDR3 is TGTGCCAGCAGTTCCCAGGGGGTGAGCTCCTACGAGCAGTACTTC.

The CDR3 nucleotides are TGTGCCAGCAGCTTAGAGCAGGACTATGGCTACACCTTC. This gives the protein CASSLEQDYGYTF. The rearrangement links TRBV7-6 to TRBJ1-2; D unresolved. In germline, CDR1 is SGHVS, CDR2 FNYEAQ. V was cut by 1 base and J by 3 bases, with 6 bases left in between. This CDR3 has 13 residues. The full variable domain, rest sourced from reference TRBV7-6 and TRBJ1-2, is GAGVSQSPRYKVTKRGQDVALRCDPISGHVSLYWYRQALGQGPEFLTYFNYEAQQDKSGLPNDRFSAERPEGSISTLTIQRTEQRDSAMYRCASSLEQDYGYTFGSGTRLTVV.

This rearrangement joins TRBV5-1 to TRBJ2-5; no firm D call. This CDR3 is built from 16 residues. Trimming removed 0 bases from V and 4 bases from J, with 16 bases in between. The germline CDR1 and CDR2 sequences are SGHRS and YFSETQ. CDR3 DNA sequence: TGCGCCAGCAGCTTGGGAGTCTCTTGGACGGCAGAGACCCAGTACTTC. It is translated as CASSLGVSWTAETQYF.